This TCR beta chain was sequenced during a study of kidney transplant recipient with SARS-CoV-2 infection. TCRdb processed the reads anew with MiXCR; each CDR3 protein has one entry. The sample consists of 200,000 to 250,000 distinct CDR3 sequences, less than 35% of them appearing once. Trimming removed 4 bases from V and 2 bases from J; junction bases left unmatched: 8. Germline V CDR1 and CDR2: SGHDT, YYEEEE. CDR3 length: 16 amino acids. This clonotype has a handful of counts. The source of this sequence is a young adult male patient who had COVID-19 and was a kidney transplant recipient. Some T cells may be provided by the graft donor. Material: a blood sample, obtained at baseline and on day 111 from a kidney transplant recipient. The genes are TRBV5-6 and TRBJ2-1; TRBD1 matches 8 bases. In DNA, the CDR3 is TGTGCCAGCAGCGCTGGATCGGGACAGGCCTACAATGAGCAGTTCTTC. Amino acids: CASSAGSGQAYNEQFF.